This T cell receptor (beta chain) was obtained from a study of cytomegalovirus exposure and HLA in healthy donors. The PCR was carried out with 60 Vbeta primers and 13 Jbeta primers. Sequenced by immunoSEQ multiplex PCR; TCRdb stores in-frame clones only, minus some. The sample lists 110,000 to 150,000 clones, 70% seen once, with 1.6% in the top ten. The germline V gene encodes CDR1 SSHAT and CDR2 FNYEAQ (reference sequence). The length of the CDR3 is 15 residues. With respect to this clone: One end of the junction is discordant with germline, which a read error may explain.

This clonotype was obtained from a woman between 25 and 40 years old in good health and CMV-seronegative. Sequenced sample: PBMCs. The J gene is TRBJ2-5, the V gene TRBV7-7; D gene unclear. CDR3 sequence reads: CASSLVPGAQETQYF. CDR3 nucleotide sequence: TGTGCTAGCAGCTTAGTTCCCGGAGCCCAAGAGACCCAGTACTTC.